One and the same sample provided the 9 T cell receptor beta chains below, sequenced in a study of T cells expressing NK-cell markers. Reanalyzing the 5' RACE reads, TCRdb keeps one entry per CDR3 protein, without DNA. Its clone listing holds about 190,000 distinct CDR3 sequences. Specimen: blood T cells: a sorted CD56 or NKG2C T cell subset, CD4+ or CD8+ T cells, or bulk PBMC T cells (not recorded which). Receptor source: a man aged 18-75 years in good health.

The V and J genes are TRBV9 and TRBJ2-6; TCRdb gives TRBD2 as the D gene, but with no DNA this cannot be confirmed. The CDR3 extends over 16 amino acids. Germline-derived CDR1 and CDR2 are SGDLS and YYNGEE. The CDR3 loop reads CASSGGSTAGANVLTF. Full variable domain (remainder filled in from reference TRBV9 and TRBJ2-6): DSGVTQTPKHLITATGQRVTLRCSPRSGDLSVYWYQQSLDQGLQFLIQYYNGEERAKGNILERFSAQQFPDLHSELNLSSLELGDSALYFCASSGGSTAGANVLTFGAGSRLTVL.

The chain couples TRBV3-1 to TRBJ2-5. CDR1 and CDR2 from the germline V gene are LGHDT and YNNKEL (reference sequence). The CDR3 length is 16 residues. This CDR3 is CASSQSEGLVAETQYF.

The rearrangement uses TRBV7-9 and TRBJ2-7; TCRdb reports TRBD1, a call that lacks DNA to check it against. From germline, CDR1 is SEHNR and CDR2 FQNEAQ (reference sequence). The CDR3 runs 17 residues. The CDR3 protein is CASSPPHGGLSSYEQYF.

The V and J genes are TRBV25-1 and TRBJ2-1; TCRdb calls TRBD1, which cannot be checked without DNA. This CDR3 contains 15 residues. Germline assignment: CDR1 MGHDK and CDR2 SYGVNS. The CDR3 protein is CASSEDRETYNEQFF. The whole variable domain, remainder taken from reference TRBV25-1 and TRBJ2-1, is EADIYQTPRYLVIGTGKKITLECSQTMGHDKMYWYQQDPGMELHLIHYSYGVNSTEKGDLSSESTVSRIRTEHFPLTLESARPSHTSQYLCASSEDRETYNEQFFGPGTRLTVL.

The chain recombines TRBV24-1 with TRBJ2-3; TCRdb's D call, TRBD1, is unchecked because there is no DNA. The CDR3 has 14 amino acids. Germline V CDR1 and CDR2: KGHDR, SFDVKD. The CDR3 region is CATSDSSRGDTQYF.

CDR3 loop: CASSLSFAGQGGSDTQYF. The chain is built from TRBV12-3 or TRBV12-4 and TRBJ2-3; TCRdb selects TRBD1, and the lack of DNA leaves this call unchecked. The length of the CDR3 is 18 residues.

The rearrangement joins TRBV12-3 or TRBV12-4 to TRBJ2-5; without DNA, the TCRdb call of TRBD2 cannot be checked. The CDR3 is 16 residues long. CDR3 in amino acids: CASSARLAGGWETQYF.

This chain joins TRBV12-3 or TRBV12-4 and TRBJ2-5; TCRdb selects TRBD1, and the lack of DNA leaves this call unchecked. This CDR3 has 15 amino acids. CDR3 sequence: CASSYSGGAKETQYF.

The chain has TRBV2 and TRBJ2-5; the TCRdb call, TRBD2, lacks DNA for checking. The CDR3 is made up of 17 amino acids. Germline assignment: CDR1 SNHLY and CDR2 FYNNEI. CDR3 residues: CASSEVVLAAGFETQYF.